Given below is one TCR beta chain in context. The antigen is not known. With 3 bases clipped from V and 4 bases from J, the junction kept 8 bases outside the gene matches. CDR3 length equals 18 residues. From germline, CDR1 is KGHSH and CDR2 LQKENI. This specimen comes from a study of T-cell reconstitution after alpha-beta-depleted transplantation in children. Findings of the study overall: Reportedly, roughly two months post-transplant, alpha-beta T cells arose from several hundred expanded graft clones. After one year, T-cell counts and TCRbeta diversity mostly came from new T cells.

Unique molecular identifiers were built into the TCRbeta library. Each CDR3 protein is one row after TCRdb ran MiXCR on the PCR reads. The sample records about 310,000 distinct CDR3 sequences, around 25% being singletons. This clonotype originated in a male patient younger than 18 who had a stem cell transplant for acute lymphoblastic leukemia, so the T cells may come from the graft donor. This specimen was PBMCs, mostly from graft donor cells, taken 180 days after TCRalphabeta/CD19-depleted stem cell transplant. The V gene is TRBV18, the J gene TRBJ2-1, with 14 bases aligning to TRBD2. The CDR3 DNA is TGTGCCAGCTCACCTGGGACTAGCGGGAGAAAATTGTACAATGAGCAGTTCTTC. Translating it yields CASSPGTSGRKLYNEQFF.